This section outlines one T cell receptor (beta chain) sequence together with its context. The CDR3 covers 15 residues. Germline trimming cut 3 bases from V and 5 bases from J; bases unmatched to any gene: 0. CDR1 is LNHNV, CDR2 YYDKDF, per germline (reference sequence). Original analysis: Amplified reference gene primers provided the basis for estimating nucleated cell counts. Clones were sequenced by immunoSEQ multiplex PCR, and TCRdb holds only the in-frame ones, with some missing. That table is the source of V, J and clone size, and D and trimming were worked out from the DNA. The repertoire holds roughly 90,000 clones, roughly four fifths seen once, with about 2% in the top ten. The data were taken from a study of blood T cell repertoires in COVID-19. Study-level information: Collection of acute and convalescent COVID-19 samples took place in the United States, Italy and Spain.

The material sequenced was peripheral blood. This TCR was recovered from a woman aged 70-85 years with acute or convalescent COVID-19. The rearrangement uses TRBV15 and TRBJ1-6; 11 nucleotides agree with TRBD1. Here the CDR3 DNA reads TGTGCCACCAGCAGGGGACAGGGGGATAATTCACCCCTCCACTTT. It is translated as CATSRGQGDNSPLHF.